A selection of T cell receptor beta chains follows, all from one sample in a study of blood T cell repertoires in COVID-19. The data were produced by immunoSEQ multiplex PCR, yet TCRdb's version contains in-frame clones alone and is incomplete. The data hold about 130,000 clones, with 87% observed a single time. Material for sequencing was peripheral blood. The source of these receptors is a woman in her sixties with acute or convalescent COVID-19. The CDR3 runs from the conserved cysteine through the conserved F or W. A D gene is named only where the DNA matches it firmly. Rows give clone size only sometimes, using once, few, many, or a class for an expanded clone.

cdr3_nt cdr3_aa j_call v_call clone_size d_call
TGCAGTGCTAGAGATCGGGGAAAACTGTTTTTT CSARDRGKLFF TRBJ1-4 TRBV20-1 - -
TGTGCCAGCAGCTTAGGGCAGGTAGTGGATTCACCCCTCCACTTT CASSLGQVVDSPLHF TRBJ1-6 TRBV7-8 - -
TGTGCCAGCGGCGGAAGCGGAATCTACGAGCAGTACTTC CASGGSGIYEQYF TRBJ2-7 TRBV3-1/TRBV3-2 - -
TGCAGCGTTGGGGAAGCGGGTCACAATGAGCAGTTCTTC CSVGEAGHNEQFF TRBJ2-1 TRBV29-1 - -
TGTGCCAGCAGCTTGGGAGGGGGAGTAAATCAGCCCCAGCATTTT CASSLGGGVNQPQHF TRBJ1-5 TRBV5-6 once -
TGTGCCAGCAGCCCCCTAGCAGGCAACAATGAGCAGTTCTTC CASSPLAGNNEQFF TRBJ2-1 TRBV3-1/TRBV3-2 once -
TGCAGCGCTTTTCGGGGGTACGAGCAGTACTTC CSAFRGYEQYF TRBJ2-7 TRBV29-1 - -
TGCGCCAGCAGCCCGAGACTAGCGGGAGGGATATCGAGCTCCTACGAGCAGTACTTC CASSPRLAGGISSSYEQYF TRBJ2-7 TRBV4-1 - TRBD2
TGTGCCAGCAGTCCCTTGGGGGGGAAACTGTTTTTT CASSPLGGKLFF TRBJ1-4 TRBV25-1 - -
TGCGCCAGCAGCTTGGCTGGTCAGTCCTCTGAAGCTTTCTTT CASSLAGQSSEAFF TRBJ1-1 TRBV5-1 - -
TGTGCCAGCAGTTTAACGGGACTAGCGAGCGGGGAGCTGTTTTTT CASSLTGLASGELFF TRBJ2-2 TRBV28 once TRBD2
TGTGCCAGCAGCTTGGGTAGCGGGAGGTCTGCTACGCAGTATTTT CASSLGSGRSATQYF TRBJ2-3 TRBV5-4 - TRBD2
TGTGCCAGCAGGGTCGACCCAGCCGGGGATACGCAGTATTTT CASRVDPAGDTQYF TRBJ2-3 TRBV6-5 - -